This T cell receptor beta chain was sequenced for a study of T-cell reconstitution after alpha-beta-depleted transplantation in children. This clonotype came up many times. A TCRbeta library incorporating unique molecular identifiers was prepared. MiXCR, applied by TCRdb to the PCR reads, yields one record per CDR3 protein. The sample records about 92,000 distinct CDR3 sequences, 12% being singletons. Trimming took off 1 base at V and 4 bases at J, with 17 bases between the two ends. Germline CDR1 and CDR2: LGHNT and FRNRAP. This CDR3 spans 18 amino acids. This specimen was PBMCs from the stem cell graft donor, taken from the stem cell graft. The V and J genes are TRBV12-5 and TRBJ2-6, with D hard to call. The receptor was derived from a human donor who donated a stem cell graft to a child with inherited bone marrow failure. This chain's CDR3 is CASGLEIGLLRGANVLTF. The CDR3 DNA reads TGTGCTAGTGGTTTGGAAATAGGGCTGCTCAGGGGGGCCAACGTCCTGACTTTC. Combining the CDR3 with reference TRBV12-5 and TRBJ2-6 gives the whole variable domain DARVTQTPRHKVTEMGQEVTMRCQPILGHNTVFWYRQTMMQGLELLAYFRNRAPLDDSGMPKDRFSAEMPDATLATLKIQPSEPRDSAVYFCASGLEIGLLRGANVLTFGAGSRLTVL.